The T cell receptor beta chain under discussion was sequenced for a study of control samples from healthy donors and cancer patients. The germline gives CDR1 SGHTA, CDR2 FQGNSA. The CDR3 is 16 amino acids. V dropped 2 bases and J dropped 1; count of bases not matched to a gene: 7. Profiling relied on immunoSEQ multiplex PCR, and the TCRdb table lists in-frame clones only, not all of them. Altogether more than 30,000 clones are present, around 80% being singletons, with the ten largest covering 20% to 25%. This chain uses TRBV7-2 with TRBJ1-1; 7 bases agree with TRBD1. Sequencing was performed on PBMCs. This TCR came from a woman aged 60-70 years with lung cancer. The CDR3 DNA is TGTGCCAGCAGCTTATATATGCAGGGGGGGAACACTGAAGCTTTCTTT. It codes for CASSLYMQGGNTEAFF.